The rows below give T cell receptor beta chains drawn from one sample of a study of cytomegalovirus exposure and HLA in healthy donors. The table came from immunoSEQ multiplex PCR; TCRdb's copy has only in-frame clones and leaves some out. The sample shows about 130,000 clones, about 74% of them seen only once. Sequencing was performed on PBMCs. These receptors originate from a young man in good health and CMV-seronegative. Each CDR3 is given with its conserved first and last residue. D genes are given only for firm matches. Only some rows state a clone size, as once, few, many or a class for expanded clones.

D gene	V gene	clone size	J gene	CDR3 protein	CDR3 DNA
.	TRBV18	.	TRBJ1-5	CASSTGGGNQPQHF	TGTGCCAGCTCAACGGGGGGTGGCAATCAGCCCCAGCATTTT
TRBD2	TRBV7-8	.	TRBJ2-1	CASSSEPSGTYNEQFF	TGTGCCAGCAGCTCTGAGCCCAGCGGGACCTACAATGAGCAGTTCTTC
.	TRBV21-1	.	TRBJ2-3	CASEIDSSTDTQYF	TGTGCCAGCGAAATAGACTCAAGCACAGATACGCAGTATTTT
.	TRBV4-1	.	TRBJ2-7	CASSLQVGGPYEQYF	TGCGCCAGCAGCCTCCAGGTTGGGGGCCCCTACGAGCAGTACTTC
.	TRBV7-2	.	TRBJ2-7	CASSFALVYEQYF	TGTGCCAGCAGCTTTGCGCTAGTATACGAGCAGTACTTC
TRBD1	TRBV5-4	.	TRBJ1-4	CASSFLGTGDEKLFF	TGTGCCAGCAGCTTCCTCGGGACAGGGGATGAAAAACTGTTTTTT
TRBD1	TRBV27	.	TRBJ1-5	CASLNRGGNQPQHF	TGTGCCAGCTTGAACAGGGGAGGCAATCAGCCCCAGCATTTT
.	TRBV28	.	TRBJ1-4	CASSIVVDITEKLFF	TGTGCCAGCAGTATAGTGGTGGACATCACTGAAAAACTGTTTTTT
TRBD2	TRBV6-4	.	TRBJ2-3	CASSEAGGTDTQYF	TGTGCCAGCAGTGAAGCGGGAGGCACAGATACGCAGTATTTT
.	TRBV2	.	TRBJ2-3	CASMEGGATDTQYF	TGTGCCAGCATGGAGGGTGGGGCAACAGATACGCAGTATTTT
.	TRBV6-1	.	TRBJ1-3	CASSEDWREDTIYF	TGTGCCAGCAGTGAAGATTGGAGGGAGGACACCATATATTTT
.	TRBV21-1	.	TRBJ2-5	CASSEGLAGVETQYF	TGTGCCAGCAGCGAGGGGCTAGCGGGAGTGGAGACCCAGTACTTC
.	TRBV4-2	.	TRBJ1-2	CASSQEGGPGSGYTF	TGTGCCAGCAGCCAAGAGGGGGGGCCCGGCTCTGGCTACACCTTC
.	TRBV5-4	few	TRBJ2-5	CASSSPRDTETQYF	TGTGCCAGCAGCTCCCCCCGGGACACGGAGACCCAGTACTTC
TRBD1	TRBV11-3	.	TRBJ1-1	CASSKDRLNTEAFF	TGTGCCAGCAGCAAGGACAGGTTGAACACTGAAGCTTTCTTT
.	TRBV9	.	TRBJ2-1	CASSVGGVDSYNEQFF	TGTGCCAGCAGCGTAGGAGGTGTAGACTCCTACAATGAGCAGTTCTTC
.	TRBV2	.	TRBJ1-2	CASSKSGAGYTF	TGTGCCAGCAGTAAATCAGGGGCTGGCTACACCTTC
.	TRBV28	.	TRBJ2-3	CASNQGYTQYF	TGTGCCAGCAACCAGGGGTATACGCAGTATTTT
TRBD2	TRBV7-8	.	TRBJ2-3	CASSFSSGRTDTQYF	TGTGCCAGCAGCTTCTCTAGCGGGAGGACAGATACGCAGTATTTT
.	TRBV2	.	TRBJ1-1	CASSEEGIMNTEAFF	TGTGCCAGCAGTGAAGAGGGGATAATGAACACTGAAGCTTTCTTT
TRBD1	TRBV19	.	TRBJ2-5	CASSPGQGEGETQYF	TGTGCCAGTAGTCCGGGACAGGGGGAAGGAGAGACCCAGTACTTC
TRBD2	TRBV27	few	TRBJ2-7	CASSFRQLAGGLGRAYEQYF	TGTGCCAGCAGTTTCCGCCAACTAGCGGGAGGCTTGGGTAGGGCCTACGAGCAGTACTTC
TRBD1	TRBV5-4	.	TRBJ1-4	CASSLGQGREKLFF	TGTGCCAGCAGCCTGGGACAGGGACGCGAAAAACTGTTTTTT
TRBD2	TRBV30	.	TRBJ2-7	CAWSVLRLAGTGEQYF	TGTGCCTGGAGTGTACTCCGGCTAGCGGGAACAGGCGAGCAGTACTTC
TRBD1	TRBV5-6	.	TRBJ1-2	CASSSPGQGHGYTF	TGTGCCAGCAGCTCACCGGGACAGGGTCATGGCTACACCTTC
.	TRBV27	once	TRBJ2-7	CASSLNNEQYF	TGTGCCAGCAGCCTTAACAACGAGCAGTACTTC
.	TRBV7-9	.	TRBJ1-1	CASSSQRGTEAFF	TGTGCCAGCAGCTCCCAACGGGGGACTGAAGCTTTCTTT
TRBD1	TRBV7-9	once	TRBJ1-2	CASSSSTRGDYGYTF	TGTGCCAGCAGCTCCTCGACCAGGGGGGACTATGGCTACACCTTC
.	TRBV29-1	.	TRBJ2-2	CSVGLHSNTGELFF	TGCAGCGTTGGATTACATTCGAACACCGGGGAGCTGTTTTTT
TRBD2	TRBV2	.	TRBJ2-7	CASGTSGTYEQYF	TGTGCCAGCGGGACTAGCGGGACCTACGAGCAGTACTTC
TRBD2	TRBV27	.	TRBJ2-7	CASSPQPGLAGEQYF	TGTGCCAGCAGTCCTCAACCGGGACTAGCAGGCGAGCAGTACTTC
.	TRBV5-1	.	TRBJ2-7	CASSFGTGIYEQYF	TGCGCCAGCAGCTTCGGGACTGGCATCTACGAGCAGTACTTC
.	TRBV5-1	.	TRBJ2-7	CASSSRDDEQYF	TGCGCCAGCAGCTCCCGGGATGACGAGCAGTACTTC
TRBD1	TRBV6-1	.	TRBJ2-1	CASSDGTDYNEQFF	TGTGCCAGCAGTGACGGGACAGACTACAATGAGCAGTTCTTC
.	TRBV28	.	TRBJ1-3	CASSTSGSGNTIYF	TGTGCCAGCAGCACATCGGGCTCTGGAAACACCATATATTTT
.	TRBV5-6	.	TRBJ1-3	CASSLLTGHSGNTIYF	TGTGCCAGCAGCTTACTGACAGGTCACTCTGGAAACACCATATATTTT
.	TRBV5-1	.	TRBJ2-1	CASTVEDLYNEQFF	TGCGCCAGCACTGTAGAGGATCTCTACAATGAGCAGTTCTTC
.	TRBV9	once	TRBJ2-7	CASSVGAGLPYEQYF	TGTGCCAGCAGCGTAGGCGCAGGGCTTCCCTACGAGCAGTACTTC
.	TRBV29-1	.	TRBJ2-7	CSVEEAGSPYEQYF	TGCAGCGTTGAAGAGGCAGGGTCCCCCTACGAGCAGTACTTC
.	TRBV7-9	few	TRBJ1-1	CASSLALTANTEAFF	TGTGCCAGCAGCTTAGCGTTGACAGCGAACACTGAAGCTTTCTTT
.	TRBV29-1	.	TRBJ2-3	CSVESGPGDTQYF	TGCAGCGTTGAAAGCGGTCCGGGGGATACGCAGTATTTT